The 26 T cell receptor beta chains given below trace back to one sample, sequenced in a study of patients and donors after allogeneic stem cell transplantation. TCRdb processed the RT-PCR reads anew with MiXCR; each CDR3 protein has one entry. The table lists 70,000 to 75,000 distinct CDR3 sequences, 26% of them singletons. Sequenced: blood, either unsorted or a sorted T cell fraction (not recorded which). All receptors come from a human donor who was either an allogeneic HSCT recipient or a stem cell or donor lymphocyte infusion donor (not recorded which). It is not recorded whose cells these are; they may come from a transplant donor.

The rearrangement links TRBV28 to TRBJ1-2; D unresolved. There are 13 residues in the CDR3. Per the germline V gene, CDR1 is MDHEN and CDR2 is SYDVKM. Between the trimmed V and J ends, which lost 8 bases and 1 base, there was a span of 11 bases. The CDR3 protein is CASQVDLNYGYTF. CDR3 nucleotides: TGTGCCAGCCAGGTTGACCTTAACTATGGCTACACCTTC.

Comments on this clonotype: Just one base apart from a much larger clone, this may be a read error. The V gene is TRBV11-1, the J gene TRBJ1-1; possible D gene TRBD1, 6 bases. Germline CDR1 SGHAT, CDR2 FQDESV (reference sequence). CDR3 length equals 14 residues. DNA of the CDR3: TGTGCCAGCAGGGGGATTCAGGGGAACACTGAAGATTTCTTT. Amino acids: CASRGIQGNTEDFF.

The chain couples TRBV20-1 to TRBJ2-1; 7 bases agree with TRBD2. V trimming: 4 bases; J trimming: 10 bases; junction bases outside the gene matches: 7. Looked up from germline, CDR1 is DFQATT and CDR2 is SNEGSKA (reference sequence). CDR3 length equals 12 residues. CDR3 residues: CSATGLVGEQFF. Written as DNA, the CDR3 is TGCAGTGCTACAGGACTAGTCGGCGAGCAGTTCTTC.

The rearrangement links TRBV15 to TRBJ1-5, with unresolved D. Trimming took 0 bases from V and 2 from J, leaving 17 bases between them. Germline lookup yields CDR1 LNHNV and CDR2 YYDKDF (reference sequence). The CDR3 has 18 amino acids. The CDR3 here is CATSRDRDGVGGNQPQHF. The CDR3 DNA follows: TGTGCCACCAGCAGAGATCGCGACGGAGTGGGAGGCAATCAGCCCCAGCATTTT.

This clonotype was recorded at least ten times. The chain couples TRBV9 to TRBJ1-1; D is uncertain. In germline, CDR1 is SGDLS, CDR2 YYNGEE. The CDR3 contains 14 residues. V lost 0 bases and J 2 bases, leaving 8 bases between the germline ends. The CDR3 DNA sequence: TGTGCCAGCAGCGTAGCGTTAGCTAACACTGAAGCTTTCTTT. This translates into CASSVALANTEAFF.

This clonotype has just a few counts. The chain uses TRBV7-2 and TRBJ1-1, with D uncertain. V lost 5 bases and J 2 bases, leaving 21 bases between the germline ends. There are 17 residues in the CDR3. Germline loops: CDR1 SGHTA, CDR2 FQGNSA. CDR3 sequence (DNA): TGTGCCAGCAGCAGTATTACGTGGAATCCTGCAAACACTGAAGCTTTCTTT. Its translation: CASSSITWNPANTEAFF.

This chain links TRBV11-2 with TRBJ2-7, with D hard to call. This CDR3 is built from 15 residues. The V gene lost 5 bases and the J gene lost 3 bases, with 17 bases spanning the gap. CDR1 and CDR2 (germline): SGHAT, FQNNGV. This CDR3 is CASSVRSPPFYEQYF. CDR3 in DNA: TGTGCCAGCAGCGTCAGGTCTCCCCCTTTCTACGAGCAGTACTTC. The variable domain in full, completed from reference TRBV11-2 and TRBJ2-7, reads EAGVAQSPRYKIIEKRQSVAFWCNPISGHATLYWYQQILGQGPKLLIQFQNNGVVDDSQLPKDRFSAERLKGVDSTLKIQPAKLEDSAVYLCASSVRSPPFYEQYFGPGTRLTVT.

The gene calls are TRBV7-6 and TRBJ2-1, with 9 bases fitting TRBD1. Germline CDR1 SGHVS, CDR2 FNYEAQ. The CDR3 has 15 residues. The V segment lost 2 bases and the J segment 5 bases; nucleotides outside the gene matches: 4. CDR3 loop: CASSLWGQGDNEQFF. The CDR3 DNA is TGTGCCAGCAGCTTATGGGGACAGGGAGACAATGAGCAGTTCTTC.

V gene TRBV10-3 combines with J gene TRBJ1-2; D possibly corresponds to TRBD1 (5 bases). In germline, CDR1 is ENHRY, CDR2 SYGVKD. Trimming left V 2 bases short and J 6 bases short, with 13 bases between. The CDR3 covers 14 residues. This CDR3 is CAISETGDRDGYTF. Here the CDR3 DNA reads TGTGCCATCAGTGAGACGGGGGATCGGGATGGCTACACCTTC.

The chain recombines TRBV5-1 with TRBJ1-1; maybe TRBD1 (5 bases). Germline V CDR1 and CDR2: SGHRS, YFSETQ. The CDR3 is 15 amino acids. V lost 0 bases, J lost 3 bases, and 12 bases lay in between. The CDR3 reads CASSLDLRGDTEAFF. The DNA for the CDR3 is TGCGCCAGCAGCTTGGACCTGCGGGGGGACACTGAAGCTTTCTTT. The full variable domain, completed using reference TRBV5-1 and TRBJ1-1, is KAGVTQTPRYLIKTRGQQVTLSCSPISGHRSVSWYQQTPGQGLQFLFEYFSETQRNKGNFPGRFSGRQFSNSRSEMNVSTLELGDSALYLCASSLDLRGDTEAFFGQGTRLTVV.

This clonotype was counted a single time. The rearrangement links TRBV9 to TRBJ2-3; 7 bases agree with TRBD1. Germline CDR1 and CDR2: SGDLS and YYNGEE. V shed 3 bases, J shed 3 bases, and the junction held 4 bases outside the gene matches. The CDR3 totals 14 residues. Written as DNA, the CDR3 is TGTGCCAGCAGCGCGGACAGGCCAACAGATACGCAGTATTTT. It translates to CASSADRPTDTQYF.

This clonotype was detected many times. The CDR3 nucleotides are TGTGCCAGCAGGCACCATGGGACAGGGCATGGCTACACCTTC. This encodes CASRHHGTGHGYTF. The chain recombines TRBV6-5 with TRBJ1-2, with 9 bases aligning to TRBD1. The CDR3 contains 14 residues. Germline assignment: CDR1 MNHEY and CDR2 SVGAGI. The ends lost 6 bases at V and 6 bases at J; junction bases unmatched: 8.

The gene calls are TRBV7-2 and TRBJ1-6; D ambiguous. The CDR3 has 15 amino acids. The germline V and J ends were trimmed by 1 base and 7 bases, with 11 bases remaining between them. Germline V CDR1 and CDR2: SGHTA, FQGNSA. The CDR3 loop is CASSLVGPMNSPLHF. CDR3 DNA: TGTGCCAGCAGCTTAGTCGGGCCAATGAATTCACCCCTCCACTTT.

J is TRBJ2-1 and V is TRBV12-3 or TRBV12-4; 10 bases match TRBD1. The trim removed 10 bases at V and 4 bases at J, leaving 19 bases unmatched. The CDR3 loop spans 18 amino acids. CDR3 DNA sequence: TGTGCCACCACCACCGCCCGATTGGGACAGGGGCCATACAATGAGCAGTTCTTC. Its protein is CATTTARLGQGPYNEQFF.

A remark on this clonotype: A single base separates this from a much larger clone, so it may be a read error. The V gene is TRBV4-3, the J gene TRBJ1-1, with a possible D match to TRBD1 (5 bases). This CDR3 is 16 amino acids long. CDR1 and CDR2 from the germline V gene are LGHNA and YSLEER. The CDR3, as DNA: TGCGCCAGCAGCCAAGAGGGGCTAGGGGTGAACACTGAAGCTTACTTT. It specifies CASSQEGLGVNTEAYF.

The rearrangement joins TRBV12-3 or TRBV12-4 to TRBJ2-1; a weak D match, TRBD1 (6 bases). The CDR3 is made up of 20 amino acids. Trimming shortened V by 3 bases and J by 0 bases, and 24 bases separated the two germline ends. The CDR3 nucleotides are TGTGCCAGCAGTTTTTTTACCGGGACATTAGGAAGGGGCTCCTACAATGAGCAGTTCTTC. This codes for CASSFFTGTLGRGSYNEQFF.

This clonotype was seen more than once but under ten times. The rearrangement links TRBV5-8 to TRBJ2-1; TRBD2 aligns across 7 bases. J lost 5 bases, V lost 1 base, and 9 bases had no gene match. Germline V gene lookup returns CDR1 SGHTS and CDR2 YDEGEE. CDR3 length: 16 amino acids. This CDR3 reads CASSLHRTSIDNEQFF. Here the CDR3 DNA reads TGTGCCAGCAGCTTGCATAGGACTAGTATCGACAATGAGCAGTTCTTC. The whole variable domain, remainder taken from reference TRBV5-8 and TRBJ2-1, is EAGVTQSPTHLIKTRGQQATLRCSPISGHTSVYWYQQALGLGLQFLLWYDEGEERNRGNFPPRFSGRQFPNYSSELNVNALELEDSALYLCASSLHRTSIDNEQFFGPGTRLTVL.

This clonotype was seen only a few times. This sequence joins TRBV7-2 and TRBJ2-5; no clear D. The CDR3 is made up of 14 amino acids. CDR1 is SGHTA, CDR2 FQGNSA, per germline. Deletions cut 5 bases from V and 6 bases from J, with 16 bases between. CDR3 coding DNA: TGTGCCAGCAGCCCTTGGGCCCGGTGGCAGACCCAGTACTTC. Translated: CASSPWARWQTQYF. The whole variable domain, filled in from reference TRBV7-2 and TRBJ2-5, reads GAGVSQSPSNKVTEKGKDVELRCDPISGHTALYWYRQSLGQGLEFLIYFQGNSAPDKSGLPSDRFSAERTGGSVSTLTIQRTQQEDSAVYLCASSPWARWQTQYFGPGTRLLVL.

This clonotype was seen more than once but under ten times. The V and J genes are TRBV11-2 and TRBJ1-1; the D is unclear. The CDR3 is 15 residues long. Germline-derived CDR1 and CDR2 are SGHAT and FQNNGV. V was shortened by 4 bases and J by 0 bases, with 12 bases between the two germline ends. The CDR3 is CASSSRRILNTEAFF. DNA for the CDR3: TGTGCCAGCAGCTCTCGACGGATTCTGAACACTGAAGCTTTCTTT.

In its sample, this clonotype was seen a few times. V is TRBV12-3 or TRBV12-4 and J is TRBJ2-5; 9 bases match TRBD1. The ends lost 3 bases at V and 4 bases at J; junction bases unmatched: 9. This CDR3 has 16 residues. CDR3 loop: CASSLDRGVRGETQYF. The CDR3 bases are TGTGCCAGCAGTTTGGACAGGGGCGTAAGGGGAGAGACCCAGTACTTC.

This chain's CDR3 is CASSAPPGNEQFF. As DNA, the CDR3 is TGTGCCAGCAGCGCGCCCCCCGGCAATGAGCAGTTCTTC. The chain employs TRBV6-5 and TRBJ2-1; no clear D gene. The germline V gene encodes CDR1 MNHEY and CDR2 SVGAGI. V dropped 6 bases and J dropped 6 bases, with 12 bases sitting between them. The CDR3 totals 13 residues.

In this sample, this clonotype turned up a few times. The chain uses TRBV27 and TRBJ1-6; D not certain. Germline V gives CDR1 MNHEY, CDR2 SMNVEV (reference sequence). Deletions cut 4 bases from V and 9 bases from J, with 13 bases between. The CDR3 extends over 14 amino acids. The CDR3 reads CASSSLRVGSPLHF. In DNA form, the CDR3 reads TGTGCCAGCAGTTCCCTTCGGGTTGGTTCACCCCTCCACTTT.

Only a few counts were recorded for this clonotype. This sequence joins TRBV12-3 or TRBV12-4 and TRBJ1-1; D unclear. Trimming pared 1 base from V and 2 bases from J, leaving 8 bases between. The CDR3 is made up of 14 amino acids. This chain's CDR3 is CASSLVPFNTEAFF. The CDR3, as DNA: TGTGCCAGCAGTTTAGTCCCATTTAACACTGAAGCTTTCTTT.

The CDR3 bases are TGCAGTGCTCCCGTAGCGGGATGGTACGAGCAGTACTTC. Protein sequence: CSAPVAGWYEQYF. The chain employs TRBV20-1 and TRBJ2-7; 8 nucleotides agree with TRBD2. V was clipped by 5 bases and J by 4 bases; unmatched bases: 7. The length of the CDR3 is 13 residues. Per germline, CDR1 DFQATT and CDR2 SNEGSKA (reference sequence).

This chain connects TRBV6-2 or TRBV6-3 to TRBJ1-6, with 8 bases identical to TRBD1. Germline CDR1 is MNHEY and CDR2 is SVGEGT. Trimming cost V 10 bases and J 0 bases; bases outside gene matches: 5. CDR3 size: 15 residues. Written as DNA, the CDR3 is TGTGCCACCGGGACAGGCAGCTCCTATAATTCACCCCTCCACTTT. This gives the protein CATGTGSSYNSPLHF.

This rearrangement joins TRBV20-1 to TRBJ1-6; a weak D match, TRBD1 (6 bases). The CDR3 totals 15 residues. V lost 3 bases and J lost 7, with 16 bases in between. CDR1 and CDR2 (germline): DFQATT, SNEGSKA (reference sequence). CDR3 coding DNA: TGCAGTGCTAGCCTGACCGGGACATTGAATTCACCCCTCCACTTT. Translating gives CSASLTGTLNSPLHF.